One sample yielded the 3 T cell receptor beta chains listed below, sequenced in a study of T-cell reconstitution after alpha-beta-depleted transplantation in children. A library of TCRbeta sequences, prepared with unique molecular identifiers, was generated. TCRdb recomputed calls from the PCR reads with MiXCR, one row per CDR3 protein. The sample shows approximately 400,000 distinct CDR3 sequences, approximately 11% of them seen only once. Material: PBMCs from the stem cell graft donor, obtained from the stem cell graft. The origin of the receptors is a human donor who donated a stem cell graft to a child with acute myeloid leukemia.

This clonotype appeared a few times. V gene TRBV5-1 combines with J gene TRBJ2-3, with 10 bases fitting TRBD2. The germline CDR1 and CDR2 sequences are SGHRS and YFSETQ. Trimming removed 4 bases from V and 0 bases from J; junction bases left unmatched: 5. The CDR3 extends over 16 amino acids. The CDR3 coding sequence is TGCGCCAGCAGCCATCTAGCGGGGGAGAGCACAGATACGCAGTATTTT. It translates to CASSHLAGESTDTQYF.

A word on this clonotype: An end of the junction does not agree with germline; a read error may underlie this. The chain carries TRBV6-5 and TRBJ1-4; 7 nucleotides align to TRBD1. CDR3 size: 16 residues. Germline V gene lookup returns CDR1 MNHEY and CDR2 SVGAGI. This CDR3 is CVSSSRDPGGDEKLFF. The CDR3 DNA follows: TGTGTCAGCAGTTCACGAGACCCAGGGGGGGATGAAAAACTGTTTTTT.

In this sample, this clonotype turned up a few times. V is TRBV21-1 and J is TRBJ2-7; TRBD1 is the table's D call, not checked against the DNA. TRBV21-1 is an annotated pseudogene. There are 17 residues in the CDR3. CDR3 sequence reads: CASSKYGGTSFHREQYF. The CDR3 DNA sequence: TGTGCCAGCAGCAAATATGGGGGAACCTCCTTCCATAGGGAGCAGTACTTC.